This TCR beta chain comes out of a study of cytomegalovirus exposure and HLA in healthy donors. Findings and caveats of the study: CMV antigen specificity was confirmed in vitro for a few CMV-associated chains.

The PCR contained 60 Vbeta and 13 Jbeta primers. Generated by immunoSEQ multiplex PCR, the TCRdb table keeps only in-frame clones and is missing some. This sample has about 69,000 clones, with approximately 80% found just once. A note on this clone: Its antigen is unidentified.

Germline-derived CDR1 and CDR2 are SGHVS and FNYEAQ. V lost 5 bases to trimming and J lost 0 bases; unmatched junction nucleotides: 12. There are 17 residues in the CDR3. The chain uses TRBV7-6 and TRBJ1-1; TRBD1 matches at 7 bases. This receptor was identified in a man younger than 35 in good health and CMV-seronegative. Sequencing was carried out using PBMCs. CDR3 region: CASSPTGVSVVNTEAFF. The CDR3 region has the DNA TGTGCCAGCAGCCCTACAGGGGTCAGTGTCGTGAACACTGAAGCTTTCTTT. Variable domain in full (rest from reference TRBV7-6 and TRBJ1-1): GAGVSQSPRYKVTKRGQDVALRCDPISGHVSLYWYRQALGQGPEFLTYFNYEAQQDKSGLPNDRFSAERPEGSISTLTIQRTEQRDSAMYRCASSPTGVSVVNTEAFFGQGTRLTVV.